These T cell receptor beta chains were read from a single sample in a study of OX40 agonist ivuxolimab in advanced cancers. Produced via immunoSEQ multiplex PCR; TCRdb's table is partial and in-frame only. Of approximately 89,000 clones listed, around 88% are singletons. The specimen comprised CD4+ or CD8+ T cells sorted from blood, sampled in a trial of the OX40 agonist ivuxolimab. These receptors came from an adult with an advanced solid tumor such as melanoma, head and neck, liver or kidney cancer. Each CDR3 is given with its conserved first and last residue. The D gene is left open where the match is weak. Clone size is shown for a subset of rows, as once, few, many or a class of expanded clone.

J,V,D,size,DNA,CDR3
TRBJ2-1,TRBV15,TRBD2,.,TGTGCCACCAGCGGCTCCCGGACTAGCGGGAGTAATGAGCAGTTCTTC,CATSGSRTSGSNEQFF
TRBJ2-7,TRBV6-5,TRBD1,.,TGTGCCAGCAGTTACCTTTCCGGGACAGGGTACAACGAGCAGTACTTC,CASSYLSGTGYNEQYF
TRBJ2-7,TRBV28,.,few,TGTGCCAGCAGCCCCCAGCTCTACGAGCAGTACTTC,CASSPQLYEQYF
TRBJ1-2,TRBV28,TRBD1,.,TGTGCCAGCAGTTTAGGGCAGGGGGTCAGTGGCTACACCTTC,CASSLGQGVSGYTF
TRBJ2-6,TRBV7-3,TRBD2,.,TGTGCCAGCAGTCGCAGGACTAGCGGGTCCTCTGGGGCCAACGTCCTGACTTTC,CASSRRTSGSSGANVLTF
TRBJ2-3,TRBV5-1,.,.,TGCGCCAGCAGCTTGGACATCACAGATACGCAGTATTTT,CASSLDITDTQYF
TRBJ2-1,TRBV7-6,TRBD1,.,TGTGCCAGCAGCTTACGGACCGGGACAGGGGAGAATGAGCAGTTCTTC,CASSLRTGTGENEQFF
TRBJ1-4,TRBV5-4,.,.,TGTGCCAGCAGCCTCGGAGGGAGGAAACTGTTTTTT,CASSLGGRKLFF
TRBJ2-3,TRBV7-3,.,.,TGTGCCAGCAGCCCATCCGACTACACAGATACGCAGTATTTT,CASSPSDYTDTQYF
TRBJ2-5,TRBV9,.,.,TGTGCCAGCAGCGTTCACCCGAACGGGAAGGAGACCCAGTACTTC,CASSVHPNGKETQYF
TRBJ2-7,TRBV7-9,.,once,TGTGCCAGCAGCTTATCGGGACCCGGTTACTACGAGCAGTACTTC,CASSLSGPGYYEQYF
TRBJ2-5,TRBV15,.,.,TGTGCCACCAGCATCTACCAAGAGACCCAGTACTTC,CATSIYQETQYF
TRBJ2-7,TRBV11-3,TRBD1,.,TGTGCCAGCAGCTTATATACAGGGGATACCTACGAGCAGTACTTC,CASSLYTGDTYEQYF
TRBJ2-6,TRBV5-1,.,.,TGCGCCAGCAGCATCAGCTCTGGGGCCAACGTCCTGACTTTC,CASSISSGANVLTF
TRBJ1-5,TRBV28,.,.,TGTGCCAGCAGTTACCTGGCGGGGTATAGCAATCAGCCCCAGCATTTT,CASSYLAGYSNQPQHF
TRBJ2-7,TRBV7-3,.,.,TGTGCCAGCATCCCTGAGGGAATCTACGAGCAGTACTTC,CASIPEGIYEQYF
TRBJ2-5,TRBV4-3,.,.,TGCGCCAGCAGCCAACAGGACAGAAATTACCAAGAGACCCAGTACTTC,CASSQQDRNYQETQYF
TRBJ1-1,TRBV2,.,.,TGTGCCAGCAGTGATTTAATGGGGACTGAAGCTTTCTTT,CASSDLMGTEAFF
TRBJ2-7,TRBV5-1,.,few,TGCGCCAGCAGCGACTCCTACGAGCAGTACTTC,CASSDSYEQYF
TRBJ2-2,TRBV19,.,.,TGTGCCAGTAGGTCTCGGACAGCCGGGAACACCGGGGAGCTGTTTTTT,CASRSRTAGNTGELFF
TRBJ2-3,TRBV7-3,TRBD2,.,TGTGCCAGCCAATTAGCGGGAGTTGCAGATACGCAGTATTTT,CASQLAGVADTQYF
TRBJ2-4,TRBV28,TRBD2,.,TGTGCCAGTAGCCGGATGGGGGGGTTGGACATTCAGTACTTC,CASSRMGGLDIQYF
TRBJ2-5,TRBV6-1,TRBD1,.,TGTGCCAGCAATCAGATGGGACAGGGGTGGGAGACCCAGTACTTC,CASNQMGQGWETQYF
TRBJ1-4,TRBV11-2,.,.,TGTGCCAGCAGCTTAGGAGGGACAAGCAATGAAAAACTGTTTTTT,CASSLGGTSNEKLFF
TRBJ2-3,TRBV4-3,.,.,TGCGCCAGCAGCCAATGGCTAGCGAGCACAGATACGCAGTATTTT,CASSQWLASTDTQYF
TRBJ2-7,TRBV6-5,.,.,TGTGCCAGCACCCCGGACGGGACCTACGAGCAGTACTTC,CASTPDGTYEQYF
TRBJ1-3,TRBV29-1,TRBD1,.,TGCAGCGTTGCACAGGGGTCTGGAAACACCATATATTTT,CSVAQGSGNTIYF
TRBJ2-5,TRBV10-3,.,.,TGTGCCATCAGCCGGGACCCCCAAGAGACCCAGTACTTC,CAISRDPQETQYF
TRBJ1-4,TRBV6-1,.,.,TGTGCCATCCCGTCGTCGGTGGGTAATGAAAAACTGTTTTTT,CAIPSSVGNEKLFF
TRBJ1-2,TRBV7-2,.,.,TGTGCCAGCAGCTTAGATGGGGGCTACACCTTC,CASSLDGGYTF